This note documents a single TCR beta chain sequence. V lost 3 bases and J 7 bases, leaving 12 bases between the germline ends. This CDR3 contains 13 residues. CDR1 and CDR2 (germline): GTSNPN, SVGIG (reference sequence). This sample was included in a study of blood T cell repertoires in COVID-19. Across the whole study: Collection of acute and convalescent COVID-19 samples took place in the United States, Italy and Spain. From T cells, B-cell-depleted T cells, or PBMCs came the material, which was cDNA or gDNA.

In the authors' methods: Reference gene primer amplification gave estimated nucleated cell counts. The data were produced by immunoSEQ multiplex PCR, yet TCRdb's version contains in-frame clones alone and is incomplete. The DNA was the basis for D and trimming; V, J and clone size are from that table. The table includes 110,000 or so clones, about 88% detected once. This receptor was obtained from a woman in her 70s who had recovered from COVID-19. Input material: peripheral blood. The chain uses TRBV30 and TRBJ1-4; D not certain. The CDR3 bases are TGTGCCTGGAGCGAAGCGAACGGTGAAAAACTGTTTTTT. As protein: CAWSEANGEKLFF.